The clone carrying this T cell receptor (beta chain) was seen a handful of times. The data stem from a study of cytomegalovirus exposure and HLA in healthy donors. The CDR3 loop spans 15 amino acids. The germline V gene encodes CDR1 LNHDA and CDR2 SQIVND (reference sequence). The trim removed 6 bases at V and 0 bases at J, leaving 4 bases unmatched. Both 60 Vbeta primers and 13 Jbeta primers went into the PCR. Method: immunoSEQ multiplex PCR; TCRdb's copy keeps in-frame clones and lacks some. The table lists around 200,000 clones, roughly 85% of them singletons, with over 2% in the top ten. Sequencing was done on a sample of PBMCs. The receptor's source is a woman aged 45-59 years in good health and CMV-seronegative. This sequence joins TRBV19 and TRBJ2-7; 11 bases are shared with TRBD2. The CDR3 region has the DNA TGTGCCAGTAGCCGTAGCGGGAGGGCCTCCTACGAGCAGTACTTC. This sequence encodes CASSRSGRASYEQYF.